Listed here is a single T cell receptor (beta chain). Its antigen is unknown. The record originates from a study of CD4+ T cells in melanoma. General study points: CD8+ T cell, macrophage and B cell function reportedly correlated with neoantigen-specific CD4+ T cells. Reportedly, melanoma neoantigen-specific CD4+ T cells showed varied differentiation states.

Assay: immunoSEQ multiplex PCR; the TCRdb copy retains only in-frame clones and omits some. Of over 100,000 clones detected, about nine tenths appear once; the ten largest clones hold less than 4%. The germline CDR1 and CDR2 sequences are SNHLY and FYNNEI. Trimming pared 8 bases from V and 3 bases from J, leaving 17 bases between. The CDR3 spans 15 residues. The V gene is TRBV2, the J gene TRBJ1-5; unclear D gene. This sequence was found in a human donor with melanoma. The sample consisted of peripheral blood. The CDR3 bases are TGTGCCAGCTCCCTCTTCCGTGGCTCCAATCAGCCCCAGCATTTT. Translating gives CASSLFRGSNQPQHF.